This TCR beta chain was recorded in a study of blood T cell repertoires in COVID-19. Study in general: The United States, Italy and Spain provided the acute and convalescent COVID-19 samples. PBMCs, B-cell-depleted T cells, or T cells provided the cDNA or gDNA that made up the material.

Original handling: Estimation of nucleated cell counts was performed using reference gene primer amplification. Assay: immunoSEQ multiplex PCR; the TCRdb copy retains only in-frame clones and omits some. V and J calls and clone size are those listed in that table; D and trimming were worked out from the DNA. The sample holds fewer than 300,000 clones, about three quarters seen once. Germline values: CDR1 SGHDT, CDR2 YYEEEE. This CDR3 is 17 amino acids long. V was shortened by 0 bases and J by 5 bases, with 20 bases between the two germline ends. The specimen sequenced was peripheral blood. This TCR was sampled from a woman aged 80 or older with acute or convalescent COVID-19. The chain is built from TRBV5-6 and TRBJ1-2; D call uncertain. The CDR3 DNA reads TGTGCCAGCAGCTTGGGGCCCCCGGGTCACACCCCTTATGGCTACACCTTC. Protein: CASSLGPPGHTPYGYTF.